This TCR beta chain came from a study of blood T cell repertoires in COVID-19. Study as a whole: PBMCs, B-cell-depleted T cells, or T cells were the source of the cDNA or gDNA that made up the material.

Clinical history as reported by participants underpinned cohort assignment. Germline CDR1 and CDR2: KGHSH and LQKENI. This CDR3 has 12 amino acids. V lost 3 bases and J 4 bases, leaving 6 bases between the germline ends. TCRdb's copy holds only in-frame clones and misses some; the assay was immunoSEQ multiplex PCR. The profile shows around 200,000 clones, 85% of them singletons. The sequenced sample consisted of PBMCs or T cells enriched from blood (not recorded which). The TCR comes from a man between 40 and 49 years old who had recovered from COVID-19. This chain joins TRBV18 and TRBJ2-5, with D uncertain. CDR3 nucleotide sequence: TGTGCCAGCTCACCTTTGAGAGAGACCCAGTACTTC. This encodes CASSPLRETQYF. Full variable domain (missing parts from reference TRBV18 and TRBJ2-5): NAGVMQNPRHLVRRRGQEARLRCSPMKGHSHVYWYRQLPEEGLKFMVYLQKENIIDESGMPKERFSAEFPKEGPSILRIQQVVRGDSAAYFCASSPLRETQYFGPGTRLLVL.